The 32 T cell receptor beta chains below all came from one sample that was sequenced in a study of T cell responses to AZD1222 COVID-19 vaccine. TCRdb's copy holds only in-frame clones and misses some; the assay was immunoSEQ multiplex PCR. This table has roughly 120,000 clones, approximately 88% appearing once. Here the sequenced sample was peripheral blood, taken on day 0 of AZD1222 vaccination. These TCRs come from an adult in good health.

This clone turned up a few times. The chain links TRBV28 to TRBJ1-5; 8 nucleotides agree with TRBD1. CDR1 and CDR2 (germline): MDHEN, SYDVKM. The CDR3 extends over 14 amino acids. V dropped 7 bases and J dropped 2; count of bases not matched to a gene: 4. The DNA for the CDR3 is TGTGCCAGCATTACAGGGGGGGGCAATCAGCCCCAGCATTTT. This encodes CASITGGGNQPQHF.

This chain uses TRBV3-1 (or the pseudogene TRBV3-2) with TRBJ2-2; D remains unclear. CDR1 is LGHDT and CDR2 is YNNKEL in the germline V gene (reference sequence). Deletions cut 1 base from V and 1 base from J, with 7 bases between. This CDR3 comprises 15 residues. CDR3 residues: CASSQGLENTGELFF. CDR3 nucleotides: TGTGCCAGCAGCCAAGGACTCGAGAACACCGGGGAGCTGTTTTTT.

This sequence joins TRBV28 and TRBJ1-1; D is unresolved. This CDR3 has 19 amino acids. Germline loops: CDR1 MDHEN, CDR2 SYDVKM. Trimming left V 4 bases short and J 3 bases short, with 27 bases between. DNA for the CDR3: TGTGCCAGCAGTTCCCCTAGATCTGGCAGCCGGGATATGGACACTGAAGCTTTCTTT. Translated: CASSSPRSGSRDMDTEAFF.

CDR3 sequence: CASSDPVRVGELFF. For the CDR3, the DNA is TGTGCCAGCAGCGACCCTGTTCGGGTCGGGGAGCTGTTTTTT. V and J are TRBV6-6 and TRBJ2-2; D is ambiguous. Trimming removed 6 bases at V and 7 bases at J, with 15 bases between. Looked up from germline, CDR1 is MNHNY and CDR2 is SVGAGI (reference sequence). This CDR3 contains 14 residues.

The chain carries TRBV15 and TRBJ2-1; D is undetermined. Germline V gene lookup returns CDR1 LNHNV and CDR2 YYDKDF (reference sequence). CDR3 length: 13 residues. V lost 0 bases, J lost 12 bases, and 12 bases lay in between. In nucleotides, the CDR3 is TGTGCCACCAGCAGAGATAAAGTGGTACGGCAGTTCTTC. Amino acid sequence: CATSRDKVVRQFF.

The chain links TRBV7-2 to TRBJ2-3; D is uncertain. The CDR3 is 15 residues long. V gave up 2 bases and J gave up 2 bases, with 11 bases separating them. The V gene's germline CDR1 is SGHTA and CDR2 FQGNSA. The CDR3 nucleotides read TGTGCCAGCAGCTTAATGGGCGGCGACACAGATACGCAGTATTTT. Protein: CASSLMGGDTDTQYF.

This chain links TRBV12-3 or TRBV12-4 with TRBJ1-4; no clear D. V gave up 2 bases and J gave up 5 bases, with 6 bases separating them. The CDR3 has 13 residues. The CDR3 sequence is CASSLRGNEKLFF. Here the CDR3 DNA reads TGTGCCAGCAGTTTAAGAGGGAATGAAAAACTGTTTTTT.

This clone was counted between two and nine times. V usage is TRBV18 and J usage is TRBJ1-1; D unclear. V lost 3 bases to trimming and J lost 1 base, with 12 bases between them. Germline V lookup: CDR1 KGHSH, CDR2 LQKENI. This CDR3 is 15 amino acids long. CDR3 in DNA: TGTGCCAGCTCACCCTCGCATGTGGGGAACACTGAAGCTTTCTTT. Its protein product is CASSPSHVGNTEAFF.

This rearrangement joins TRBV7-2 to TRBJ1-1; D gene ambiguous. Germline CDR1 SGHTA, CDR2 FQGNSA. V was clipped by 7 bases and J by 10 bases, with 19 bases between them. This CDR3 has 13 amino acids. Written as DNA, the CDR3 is TGTGCCAGCACCAACCCTTTGGCCCCCCGAGCTTTCTTT. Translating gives CASTNPLAPRAFF.

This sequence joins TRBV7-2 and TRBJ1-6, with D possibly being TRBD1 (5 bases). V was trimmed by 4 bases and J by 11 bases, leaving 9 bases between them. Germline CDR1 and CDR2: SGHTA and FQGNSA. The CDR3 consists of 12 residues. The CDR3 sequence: CASSWGEAPLHF. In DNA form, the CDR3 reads TGTGCCAGCAGCTGGGGGGAGGCACCCCTCCACTTT.

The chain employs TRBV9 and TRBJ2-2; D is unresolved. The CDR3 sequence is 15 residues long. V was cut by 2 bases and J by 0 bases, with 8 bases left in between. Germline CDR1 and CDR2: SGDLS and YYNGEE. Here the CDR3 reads CASSVDGPNTGELFF. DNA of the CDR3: TGTGCCAGCAGCGTCGACGGACCGAACACCGGGGAGCTGTTTTTT.

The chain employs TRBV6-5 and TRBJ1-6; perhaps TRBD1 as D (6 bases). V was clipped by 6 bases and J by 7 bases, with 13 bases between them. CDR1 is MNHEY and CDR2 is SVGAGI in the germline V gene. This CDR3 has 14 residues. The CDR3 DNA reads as TGTGCCAGCAGGTTAGGGGGTTGGAATTCACCCCTCCACTTT. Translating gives CASRLGGWNSPLHF.

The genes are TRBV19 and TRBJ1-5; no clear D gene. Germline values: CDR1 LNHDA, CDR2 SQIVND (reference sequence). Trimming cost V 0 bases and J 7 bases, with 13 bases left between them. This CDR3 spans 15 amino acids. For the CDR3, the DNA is TGTGCCAGTAGTATAGATCAGGCGGTCCCCCAGCCCCAGCATTTT. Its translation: CASSIDQAVPQPQHF.

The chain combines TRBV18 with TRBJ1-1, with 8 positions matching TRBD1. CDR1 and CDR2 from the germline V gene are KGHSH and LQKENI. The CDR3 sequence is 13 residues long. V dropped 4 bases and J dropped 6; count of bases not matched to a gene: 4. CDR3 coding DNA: TGTGCCAGCTCACGTTCAGGGGGCGCTGAAGCTTTCTTT. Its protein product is CASSRSGGAEAFF.

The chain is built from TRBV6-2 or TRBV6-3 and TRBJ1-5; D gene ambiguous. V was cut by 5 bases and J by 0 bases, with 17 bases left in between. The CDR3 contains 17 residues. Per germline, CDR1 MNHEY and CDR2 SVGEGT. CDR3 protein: CASSHRRGRDSNQPQHF. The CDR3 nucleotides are TGTGCCAGCAGTCACCGACGGGGTAGGGATAGCAATCAGCCCCAGCATTTT.

The CDR3 nucleotides read TGTGCCAGCAGCGCTGGGGTAGGGGCTTTCTTT. It encodes CASSAGVGAFF. This sequence joins TRBV5-6 and TRBJ1-1; D gene ambiguous. V was cut by 4 bases and J by 11 bases, with 12 bases left in between. The CDR3 runs 11 residues. Per the germline V gene, CDR1 is SGHDT and CDR2 is YYEEEE.

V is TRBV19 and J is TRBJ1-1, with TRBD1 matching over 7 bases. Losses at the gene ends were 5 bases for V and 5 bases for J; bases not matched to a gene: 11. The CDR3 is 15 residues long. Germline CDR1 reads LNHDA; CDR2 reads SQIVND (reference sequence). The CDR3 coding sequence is TGTGCCAGTAGTTCCCAGGGCAGGGGGAGAACTGAAGCTTTCTTT. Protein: CASSSQGRGRTEAFF.

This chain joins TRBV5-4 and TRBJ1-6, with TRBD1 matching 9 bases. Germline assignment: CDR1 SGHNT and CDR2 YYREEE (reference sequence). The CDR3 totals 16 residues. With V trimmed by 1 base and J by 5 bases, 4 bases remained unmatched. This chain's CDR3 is CASSLTGQGDNSPLHF. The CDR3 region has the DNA TGTGCCAGCAGCTTGACGGGACAGGGAGATAATTCACCCCTCCACTTT.

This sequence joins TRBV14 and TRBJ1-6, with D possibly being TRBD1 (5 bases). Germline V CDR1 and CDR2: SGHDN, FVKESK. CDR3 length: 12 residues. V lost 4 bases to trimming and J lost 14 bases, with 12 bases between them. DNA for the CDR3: TGTGCCAGCAGCCCTCATCGGGGGGCCCTCCACTTT. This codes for CASSPHRGALHF. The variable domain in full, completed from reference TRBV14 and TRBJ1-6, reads EAGVTQFPSHSVIEKGQTVTLRCDPISGHDNLYWYRRVMGKEIKFLLHFVKESKQDESGMPNNRFLAERTGGTYSTLKVQPAELEDSGVYFCASSPHRGALHFGNGTRLTVT.

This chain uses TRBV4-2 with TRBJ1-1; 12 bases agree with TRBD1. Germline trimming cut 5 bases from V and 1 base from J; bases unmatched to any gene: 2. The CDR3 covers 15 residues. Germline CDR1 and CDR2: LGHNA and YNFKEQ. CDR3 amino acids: CASSGTGGWNTEAFF. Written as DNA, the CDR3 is TGTGCCAGCAGCGGGACAGGGGGCTGGAACACTGAAGCTTTCTTT.

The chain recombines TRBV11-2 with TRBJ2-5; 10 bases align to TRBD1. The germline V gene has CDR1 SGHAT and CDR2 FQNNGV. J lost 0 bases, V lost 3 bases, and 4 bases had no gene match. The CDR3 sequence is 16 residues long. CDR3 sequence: CASSFGTGEYQETQYF. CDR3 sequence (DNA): TGTGCCAGCAGCTTCGGGACAGGGGAGTACCAAGAGACCCAGTACTTC.

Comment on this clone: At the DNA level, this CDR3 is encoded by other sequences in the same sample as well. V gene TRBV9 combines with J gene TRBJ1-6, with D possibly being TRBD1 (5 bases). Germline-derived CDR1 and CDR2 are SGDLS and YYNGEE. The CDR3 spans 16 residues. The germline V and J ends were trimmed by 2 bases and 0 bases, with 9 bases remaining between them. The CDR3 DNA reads TGTGCCAGCAGCGTCGGGGGTAGCTCCTATAATTCACCCCTCCACTTT. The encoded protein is CASSVGGSSYNSPLHF.

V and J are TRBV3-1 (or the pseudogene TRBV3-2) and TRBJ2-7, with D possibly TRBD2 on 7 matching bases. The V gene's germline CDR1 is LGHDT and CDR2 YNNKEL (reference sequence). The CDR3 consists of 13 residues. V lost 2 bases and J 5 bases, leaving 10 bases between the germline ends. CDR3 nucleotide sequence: TGTGCCAGCAGCCAACGGGGGGCAGACGAGCAGTACTTC. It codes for CASSQRGADEQYF.

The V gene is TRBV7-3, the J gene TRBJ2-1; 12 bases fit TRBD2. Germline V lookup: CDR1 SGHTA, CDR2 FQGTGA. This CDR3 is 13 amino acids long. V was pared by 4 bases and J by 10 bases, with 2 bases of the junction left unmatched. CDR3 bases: TGTGCCAGCAGCTCAGGACTAGCGGGGGAGCAGTTCTTC. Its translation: CASSSGLAGEQFF.

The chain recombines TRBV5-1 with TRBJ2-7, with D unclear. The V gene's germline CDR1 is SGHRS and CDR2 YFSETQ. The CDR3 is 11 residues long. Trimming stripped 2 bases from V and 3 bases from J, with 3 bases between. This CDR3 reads CASSLDYEQYF. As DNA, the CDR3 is TGCGCCAGCAGCTTAGACTACGAGCAGTACTTC.

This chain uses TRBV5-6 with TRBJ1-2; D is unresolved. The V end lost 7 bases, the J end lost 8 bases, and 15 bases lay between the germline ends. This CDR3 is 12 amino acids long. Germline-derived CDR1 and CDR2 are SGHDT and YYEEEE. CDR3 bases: TGTGCCAGCGGGCGGGGTACGGGAGGCTACACCTTC. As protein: CASGRGTGGYTF.

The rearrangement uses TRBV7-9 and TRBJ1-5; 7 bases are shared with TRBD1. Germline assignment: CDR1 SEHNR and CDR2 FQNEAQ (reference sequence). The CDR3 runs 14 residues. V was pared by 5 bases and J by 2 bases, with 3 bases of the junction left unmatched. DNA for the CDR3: TGTGCCAGCAGCCGCGGGACAGGCAATCAGCCCCAGCATTTT. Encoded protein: CASSRGTGNQPQHF. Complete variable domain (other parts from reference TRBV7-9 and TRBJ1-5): DTGVSQNPRHKITKRGQNVTFRCDPISEHNRLYWYRQTLGQGPEFLTYFQNEAQLEKSRLLSDRFSAERPKGSFSTLEIQRTEQGDSAMYLCASSRGTGNQPQHFGDGTRLSIL.

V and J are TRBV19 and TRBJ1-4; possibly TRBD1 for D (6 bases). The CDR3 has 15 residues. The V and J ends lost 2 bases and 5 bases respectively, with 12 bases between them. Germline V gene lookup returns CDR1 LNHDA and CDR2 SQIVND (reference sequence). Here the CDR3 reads CASSILGQGNEKLFF. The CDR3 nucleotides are TGTGCCAGTAGTATACTAGGGCAGGGGAATGAAAAACTGTTTTTT.

The CDR3 bases are TGTGCCAGTAGTCTATTACCGGGACAGTCCTTATCTGGAAACACCATATATTTT. Amino acids: CASSLLPGQSLSGNTIYF. V is TRBV19 and J is TRBJ1-3; the match to TRBD1 covers 7 bases. V trimming: 5 bases; J trimming: 1 base; junction bases outside the gene matches: 14. Germline V lookup: CDR1 LNHDA, CDR2 SQIVND (reference sequence). This CDR3 comprises 18 residues.

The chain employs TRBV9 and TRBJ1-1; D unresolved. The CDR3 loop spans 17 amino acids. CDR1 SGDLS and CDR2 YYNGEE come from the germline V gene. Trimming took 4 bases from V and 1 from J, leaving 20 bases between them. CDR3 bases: TGTGCCAGCAGCCCATACTTCAGAAGGGTGAAGAACACTGAAGCTTTCTTT. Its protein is CASSPYFRRVKNTEAFF.

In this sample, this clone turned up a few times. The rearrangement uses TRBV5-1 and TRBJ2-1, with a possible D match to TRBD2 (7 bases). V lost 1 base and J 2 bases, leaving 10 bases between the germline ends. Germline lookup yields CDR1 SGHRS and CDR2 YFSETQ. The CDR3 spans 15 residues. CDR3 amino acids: CASSLRGAAYNEQFF. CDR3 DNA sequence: TGCGCCAGCAGCTTGCGGGGGGCCGCCTACAATGAGCAGTTCTTC.

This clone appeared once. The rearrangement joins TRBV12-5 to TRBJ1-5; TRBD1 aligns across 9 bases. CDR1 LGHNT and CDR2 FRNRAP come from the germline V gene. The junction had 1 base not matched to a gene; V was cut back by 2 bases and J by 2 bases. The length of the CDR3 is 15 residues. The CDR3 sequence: CASGLRDRGNQPQHF. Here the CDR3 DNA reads TGTGCTAGTGGTTTGAGGGACAGGGGCAATCAGCCCCAGCATTTT.